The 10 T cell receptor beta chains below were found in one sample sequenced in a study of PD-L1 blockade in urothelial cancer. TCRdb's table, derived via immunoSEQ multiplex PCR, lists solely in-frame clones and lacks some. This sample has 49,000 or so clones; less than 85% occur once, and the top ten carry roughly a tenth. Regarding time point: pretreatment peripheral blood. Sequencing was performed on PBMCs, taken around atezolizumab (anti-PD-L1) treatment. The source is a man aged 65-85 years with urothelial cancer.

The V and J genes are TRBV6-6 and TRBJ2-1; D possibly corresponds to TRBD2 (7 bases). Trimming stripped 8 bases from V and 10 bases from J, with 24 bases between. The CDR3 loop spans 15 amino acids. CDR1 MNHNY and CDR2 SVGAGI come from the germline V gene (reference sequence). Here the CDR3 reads CASGEGGGKVREQFF. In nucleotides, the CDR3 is TGTGCCAGCGGGGAGGGGGGGGGAAAGGTTAGGGAGCAGTTCTTC.

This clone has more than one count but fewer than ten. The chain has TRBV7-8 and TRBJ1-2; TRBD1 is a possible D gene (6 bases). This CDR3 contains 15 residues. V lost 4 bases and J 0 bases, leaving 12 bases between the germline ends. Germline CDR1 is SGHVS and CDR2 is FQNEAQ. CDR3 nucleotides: TGTGCCAGCAGCTCCCGGGACAATGCTAACTATGGCTACACCTTC. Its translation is CASSSRDNANYGYTF. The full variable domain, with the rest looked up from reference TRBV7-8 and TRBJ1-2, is GAGVSQSPRYKVAKRGQDVALRCDPISGHVSLFWYQQALGQGPEFLTYFQNEAQLDKSGLPSDRFFAERPEGSVSTLKIQRTQQEDSAVYLCASSSRDNANYGYTFGSGTRLTVV.

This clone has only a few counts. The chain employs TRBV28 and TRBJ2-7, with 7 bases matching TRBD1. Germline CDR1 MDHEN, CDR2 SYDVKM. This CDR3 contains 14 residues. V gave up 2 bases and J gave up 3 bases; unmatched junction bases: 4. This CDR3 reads CASSLPDRVYEQYF. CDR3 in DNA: TGTGCCAGCAGTTTACCCGACAGGGTCTACGAGCAGTACTTC.

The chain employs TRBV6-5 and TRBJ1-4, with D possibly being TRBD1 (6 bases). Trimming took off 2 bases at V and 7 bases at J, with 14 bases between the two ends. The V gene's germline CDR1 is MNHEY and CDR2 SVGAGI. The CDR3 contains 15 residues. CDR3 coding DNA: TGTGCCAGCAGTTACGTACAGGGTGGATTTGAAAAACTGTTTTTT. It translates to CASSYVQGGFEKLFF.

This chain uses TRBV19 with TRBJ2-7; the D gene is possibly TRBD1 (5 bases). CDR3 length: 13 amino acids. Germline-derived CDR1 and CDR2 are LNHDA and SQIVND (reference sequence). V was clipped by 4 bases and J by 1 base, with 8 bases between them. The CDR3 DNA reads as TGTGCCAGTAGTACAGGGCCTTCCTACGAGCAGTACTTC. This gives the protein CASSTGPSYEQYF.

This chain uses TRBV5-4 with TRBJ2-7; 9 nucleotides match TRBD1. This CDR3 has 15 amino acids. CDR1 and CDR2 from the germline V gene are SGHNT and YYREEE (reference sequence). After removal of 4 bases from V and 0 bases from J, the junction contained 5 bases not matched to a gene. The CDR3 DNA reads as TGTGCCAGCAGCCAAAGGACAGGGGCCTCCTACGAGCAGTACTTC. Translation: CASSQRTGASYEQYF. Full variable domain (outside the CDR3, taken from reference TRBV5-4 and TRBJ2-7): ETGVTQSPTHLIKTRGQQVTLRCSSQSGHNTVSWYQQALGQGPQFIFQYYREEENGRGNFPPRFSGLQFPNYSSELNVNALELDDSALYLCASSQRTGASYEQYFGPGTRLTVT.

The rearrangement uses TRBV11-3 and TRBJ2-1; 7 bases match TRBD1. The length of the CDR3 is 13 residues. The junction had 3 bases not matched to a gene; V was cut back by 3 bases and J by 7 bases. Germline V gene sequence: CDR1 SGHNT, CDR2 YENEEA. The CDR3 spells CASSFDRENEQFF. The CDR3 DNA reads TGTGCCAGCAGCTTCGACAGGGAGAATGAGCAGTTCTTC.

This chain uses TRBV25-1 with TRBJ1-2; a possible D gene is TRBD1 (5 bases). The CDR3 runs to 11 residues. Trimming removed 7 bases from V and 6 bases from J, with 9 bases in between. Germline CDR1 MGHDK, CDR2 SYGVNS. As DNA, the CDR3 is TGTGCCAGCATGCAGGGTAATGGCTACACCTTC. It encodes CASMQGNGYTF.

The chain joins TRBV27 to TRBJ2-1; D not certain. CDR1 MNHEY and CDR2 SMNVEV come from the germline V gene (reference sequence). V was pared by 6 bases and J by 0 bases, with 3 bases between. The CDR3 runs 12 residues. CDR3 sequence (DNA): TGTGCCAGCAGCGGCTCCTACAATGAGCAGTTCTTC. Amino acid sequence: CASSGSYNEQFF.

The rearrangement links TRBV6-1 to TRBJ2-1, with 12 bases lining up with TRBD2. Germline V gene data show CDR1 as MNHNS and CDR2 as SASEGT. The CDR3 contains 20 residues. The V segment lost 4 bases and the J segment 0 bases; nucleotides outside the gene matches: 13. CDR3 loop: CASSGSLTSGRPFSYNEQFF. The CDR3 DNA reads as TGTGCCAGCAGTGGTTCCCTAACTAGCGGGAGGCCCTTCTCCTACAATGAGCAGTTCTTC.